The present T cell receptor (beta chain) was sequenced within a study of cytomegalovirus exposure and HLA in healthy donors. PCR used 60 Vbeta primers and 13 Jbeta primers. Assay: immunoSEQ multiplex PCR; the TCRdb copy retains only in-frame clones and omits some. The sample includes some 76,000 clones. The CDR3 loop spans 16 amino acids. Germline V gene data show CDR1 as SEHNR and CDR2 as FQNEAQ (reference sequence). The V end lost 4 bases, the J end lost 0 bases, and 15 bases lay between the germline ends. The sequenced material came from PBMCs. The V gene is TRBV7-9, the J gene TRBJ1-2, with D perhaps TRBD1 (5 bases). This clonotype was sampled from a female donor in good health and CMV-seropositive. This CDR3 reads CASSSTGGVTNYGYTF. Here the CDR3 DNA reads TGTGCCAGCAGCTCGACGGGGGGGGTTACTAACTATGGCTACACCTTC.